These T cell receptor beta chains were read from a single sample in a study of cytomegalovirus exposure and HLA in healthy donors. Assay: immunoSEQ multiplex PCR; the TCRdb copy retains only in-frame clones and omits some. The data hold 110,000 to 150,000 clones, with almost 80% observed a single time. Sequencing input: PBMCs. Source of these receptors: a woman aged 25 to 39 in good health and CMV-seronegative. Both conserved end residues are part of each CDR3. D genes are given only for firm matches. A clone size is listed for some rows: how often the clone was seen (once, few, many), or a class if it is expanded.

size,J,V,D,CDR3,DNA
few,TRBJ2-3,TRBV29-1,TRBD1,CSVPPFRDRGGDTQYF,TGCAGCGTTCCCCCCTTTAGGGACAGGGGTGGGGATACGCAGTATTTT
-,TRBJ1-2,TRBV11-1,TRBD1,CASSWTGTGTLSYGYTF,TGTGCCAGCAGCTGGACCGGGACAGGGACTCTTAGCTATGGCTACACCTTC
once,TRBJ1-2,TRBV27,-,CASSLNPRWYGYTF,TGTGCCAGCAGCCTAAATCCTAGGTGGTACGGCTACACCTTC
-,TRBJ1-5,TRBV5-4,-,CASSSPNQPQHF,TGTGCCAGCAGCTCTCCTAATCAGCCCCAGCATTTT
-,TRBJ1-5,TRBV12-5,-,CASGLADRPYQPQHF,TGTGCTAGTGGTTTGGCAGACAGACCCTATCAGCCCCAGCATTTT
-,TRBJ1-1,TRBV27,-,CASSLSLGHYMGAFF,TGTGCCAGCAGTTTAAGTTTGGGGCATTATATGGGAGCTTTCTTT
few,TRBJ1-2,TRBV11-2,TRBD1,CASSPGTVSLYGYTF,TGTGCCAGCAGCCCAGGGACAGTCAGCCTCTATGGCTACACCTTC
-,TRBJ1-2,TRBV6-5,-,CASSYSPPTRNYGYTF,TGTGCCAGCAGTTACTCACCCCCCACAAGAAACTATGGCTACACCTTC
-,TRBJ2-5,TRBV9,TRBD1,CASSVEGDTGGLETQYF,TGTGCCAGCAGCGTAGAGGGGGACACAGGGGGCTTAGAGACCCAGTACTTC
-,TRBJ2-1,TRBV7-9,-,CASSLAPQASYNEQFF,TGTGCCAGCAGCTTAGCCCCCCAGGCCTCCTACAATGAGCAGTTCTTC
-,TRBJ1-1,TRBV5-1,-,CASSFSQGATEAFF,TGCGCCAGCAGCTTCTCACAGGGTGCCACTGAAGCTTTCTTT
-,TRBJ2-7,TRBV6-1,TRBD1,CASSEERTGWTYEQYF,TGTGCCAGCAGTGAAGAAAGGACAGGGTGGACCTACGAGCAGTACTTC
-,TRBJ2-3,TRBV6-1,TRBD1,CASSVYLGQATDTQYF,TGTGCCAGCAGTGTCTATTTGGGACAGGCCACAGATACGCAGTATTTT
once,TRBJ1-6,TRBV7-8,TRBD1,CASSSRGQDSPLHF,TGTGCCAGCAGCTCCAGGGGACAGGATTCACCCCTCCACTTT
-,TRBJ2-1,TRBV7-9,-,CASSSSPQVFRNEQFF,TGTGCCAGCAGCTCATCGCCACAGGTATTTCGGAATGAGCAGTTCTTC
-,TRBJ1-2,TRBV27,TRBD1,CASSSPRTGYYGYTF,TGTGCCAGCAGTTCCCCTAGGACAGGGTATTATGGCTACACCTTC
-,TRBJ2-5,TRBV5-4,-,CASRYGLSEETQYF,TGTGCCAGCAGGTATGGACTGTCCGAAGAGACCCAGTACTTC
-,TRBJ1-1,TRBV27,-,CASSLSIGGSAFF,TGTGCCAGCAGTTTATCCATCGGGGGGTCGGCTTTCTTT
-,TRBJ1-1,TRBV6-5,-,CASSFNRVGTEAFF,TGTGCCAGCAGTTTTAACAGGGTGGGCACTGAAGCTTTCTTT
-,TRBJ2-7,TRBV10-3,-,CAISESSAGYAYEQYF,TGTGCCATCAGTGAGTCGAGTGCGGGTTACGCCTACGAGCAGTACTTC
-,TRBJ1-3,TRBV30,-,CAWSVPGTYSGNTIYF,TGTGCCTGGAGTGTGCCCGGTACTTACTCTGGAAACACCATATATTTT
-,TRBJ2-3,TRBV5-4,TRBD2,CASSLEGRGITDTQYF,TGTGCCAGCAGCTTGGAGGGGAGGGGAATCACAGATACGCAGTATTTT
-,TRBJ2-7,TRBV7-9,TRBD1,CASTTTGDVSYEQYF,TGTGCCAGCACCACGACAGGGGACGTCTCCTACGAGCAGTACTTC
-,TRBJ1-6,TRBV10-2,-,CASGQLDYNSPLHF,TGCGCTTCTGGACAGCTTGATTATAATTCACCCCTCCACTTT
once,TRBJ2-7,TRBV7-2,TRBD2,CASSLQGGERPYEQYF,TGTGCCAGCAGCCTTCAGGGAGGGGAGAGGCCCTACGAGCAGTACTTC
-,TRBJ1-5,TRBV6-5,-,CASSYSSGQRGPQHF,TGTGCCAGCAGTTACTCATCAGGACAACGCGGGCCCCAGCATTTT
-,TRBJ1-5,TRBV6-5,-,CASSSGVSNQPQHF,TGTGCCAGCAGCTCCGGTGTTAGCAATCAGCCCCAGCATTTT
-,TRBJ1-1,TRBV7-9,-,CASSIGGGAFNEAFF,TGTGCCAGCAGCATAGGTGGTGGGGCCTTTAATGAAGCTTTCTTT
-,TRBJ2-3,TRBV9,TRBD2,CASSVDSSGGRGGTQYF,TGTGCCAGCAGCGTAGATTCTAGCGGGGGCCGTGGGGGTACGCAGTATTTT
-,TRBJ1-6,TRBV25-1,TRBD1,CASRDKGASNSPLHF,TGTGCCAGCAGGGACAAGGGGGCAAGTAATTCACCCCTCCACTTT
-,TRBJ1-6,TRBV5-1,TRBD1,CASSLRPGTGGENSPLHF,TGCGCCAGCAGCTTGAGGCCCGGGACAGGGGGCGAAAATTCACCCCTCCACTTT
-,TRBJ2-2,TRBV5-1,TRBD2,CASSLFGGTSGGKNTGELFF,TGCGCCAGCAGCTTGTTCGGGGGGACTAGCGGGGGGAAGAACACCGGGGAGCTGTTTTTT
-,TRBJ1-2,TRBV30,TRBD1,CAWTGGDYGYTF,TGTGCCTGGACAGGGGGAGACTATGGCTACACCTTC
-,TRBJ2-2,TRBV6-1,TRBD2,CASSAPSGGAELFF,TGTGCCAGCAGCGCGCCTAGCGGGGGGGCAGAGCTGTTTTTT
-,TRBJ2-2,TRBV7-3,-,CASSFGDTGELFF,TGTGCCAGCAGCTTTGGAGACACCGGGGAGCTGTTTTTT
-,TRBJ2-2,TRBV5-1,-,CASSFSGTGKSTGELFF,TGCGCCAGCAGCTTTAGCGGGACAGGGAAATCTACCGGGGAGCTGTTTTTT
-,TRBJ2-2,TRBV2,TRBD1,CASSEGTGPGELFF,TGTGCCAGCAGTGAGGGGACAGGGCCCGGGGAGCTGTTTTTT
-,TRBJ1-5,TRBV10-1,TRBD1,CASSGPRTGGNQPQHF,TGCGCCAGCAGTGGCCCTCGGACAGGGGGCAATCAGCCCCAGCATTTT
few,TRBJ2-3,TRBV11-2,TRBD2,CASSLDRRGGSTDTQYF,TGTGCCAGCAGCTTAGATCGGCGGGGAGGGAGCACAGATACGCAGTATTTT
-,TRBJ1-6,TRBV6-6,-,CASSRDTEFSPLHF,TGTGCCAGCTCCAGGGACACGGAATTTTCACCCCTCCACTTT
-,TRBJ2-7,TRBV13,TRBD2,CASSLESSGVYEQYF,TGTGCCAGCAGCTTAGAGTCTAGCGGGGTGTACGAGCAGTACTTC
-,TRBJ1-2,TRBV9,TRBD1,CASSAQGQNYGYTF,TGTGCCAGCAGCGCACAGGGGCAAAACTATGGCTACACCTTC
-,TRBJ1-6,TRBV5-1,-,CASSLAAGVSSNSPLHF,TGCGCCAGCAGCTTGGCAGCGGGGGTTTCAAGTAATTCACCCCTCCACTTT
-,TRBJ1-1,TRBV6-5,TRBD1,CASRRQGYTEAFF,TGTGCCAGCAGACGACAGGGTTATACTGAAGCTTTCTTT
-,TRBJ1-5,TRBV6-1,TRBD1,CASSADRGDQPQHF,TGTGCCAGCAGTGCGGACAGGGGAGATCAGCCCCAGCATTTT
-,TRBJ1-1,TRBV6-6,-,CASSVHKGRLNTEAFF,TGTGCCAGCAGTGTCCATAAGGGGCGATTGAACACTGAAGCTTTCTTT
-,TRBJ2-2,TRBV27,-,CASSLSMGQSTGELFF,TGTGCCAGCAGTCTATCCATGGGACAAAGCACCGGGGAGCTGTTTTTT